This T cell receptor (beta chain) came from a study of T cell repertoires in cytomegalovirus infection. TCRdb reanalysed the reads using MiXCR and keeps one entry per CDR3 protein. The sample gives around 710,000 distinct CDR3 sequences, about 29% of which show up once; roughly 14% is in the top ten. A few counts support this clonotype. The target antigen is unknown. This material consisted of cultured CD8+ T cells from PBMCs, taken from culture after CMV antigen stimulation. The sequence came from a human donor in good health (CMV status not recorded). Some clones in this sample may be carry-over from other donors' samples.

CDR3 loop: CASSSSGGGANTGELFF. The CDR3 nucleotides are TGTGCCAGCTCGTCTAGCGGGGGGGGTGCGAACACCGGGGAGCTGTTTTTT. The gene calls are TRBV7-6 and TRBJ2-2; TRBD2 aligns across 12 bases. J was trimmed by 0 bases and V by 8 bases; bases with no gene match: 7. CDR3 length equals 17 residues. Germline CDR1 and CDR2: SGHVS and FNYEAQ. Full variable domain (rest looked up from reference TRBV7-6 and TRBJ2-2): GAGVSQSPRYKVTKRGQDVALRCDPISGHVSLYWYRQALGQGPEFLTYFNYEAQQDKSGLPNDRFSAERPEGSISTLTIQRTEQRDSAMYRCASSSSGGGANTGELFFGEGSRLTVL.